The 10 T cell receptor beta chains in this list originate from one sample, sequenced in a study of somatic mutations in cytotoxic T cells in rheumatoid arthritis. The repertoire was sequenced with immunoSEQ multiplex PCR; TCRdb's copy has only in-frame clones and lacks some. The sample lists 25,000 to 30,000 clones; more than 75% were seen once. The sample was CD8+ T cells sorted from blood. These receptor sequences come from an adult with rheumatoid arthritis.

This clone was observed once. One end of the junction is discordant with germline, which a read error may explain. The V call is TRBV7-3, the J call TRBJ1-2, with TRBD1 as a possible D gene (6 bases). Germline V gene sequence: CDR1 SGHTA, CDR2 FQGTGA. The CDR3 is 15 amino acids. The chain's CDR3 is CASSLTGGQNYGYIF. CDR3 nucleotides: TGTGCCAGCAGCTTAACGGGAGGACAGAACTATGGCTACATCTTC.

The chain carries TRBV4-1 and TRBJ2-1, with 8 bases matching TRBD2. The germline gives CDR1 MGHRA, CDR2 YSYEKL. CDR3 length: 20 residues. Germline trimming cut 6 bases from V and 0 bases from J; bases unmatched to any gene: 19. In DNA form, the CDR3 reads TGCGCCAGCAGTTTTCGCCGGGACCTGGGACGGGGGGGCTCCTACAATGAGCAGTTCTTC. The encoded protein is CASSFRRDLGRGGSYNEQFF.

The genes are TRBV19 and TRBJ1-3; D not resolved. Germline assignment: CDR1 LNHDA and CDR2 SQIVND (reference sequence). This CDR3 contains 14 residues. V was cut by 0 bases and J by 1 base, with 4 bases left in between. CDR3 in DNA: TGTGCCAGTAGTATAGAAGGGTCTGGAAACACCATATATTTT. Translation gives CASSIEGSGNTIYF. Combining the CDR3 with reference TRBV19 and TRBJ1-3 gives the whole variable domain DGGITQSPKYLFRKEGQNVTLSCEQNLNHDAMYWYRQDPGQGLRLIYYSQIVNDFQKGDIAEGYSVSREKKESFPLTVTSAQKNPTAFYLCASSIEGSGNTIYFGEGSWLTVV.

The chain is built from TRBV14 and TRBJ2-7, with TRBD1 matching over 9 bases. The V gene end was trimmed by 0 bases and the J gene end by 5 bases; junction bases not matched to a gene: 5. Germline V gene sequence: CDR1 SGHDN, CDR2 FVKESK. The CDR3 loop spans 15 amino acids. This CDR3 is CASSQENRGPHEQYF. In DNA, the CDR3 is TGTGCCAGCAGCCAAGAAAACAGGGGGCCGCACGAGCAGTACTTC.

The chain couples TRBV7-9 to TRBJ2-1, with D perhaps matching TRBD1 (6 bases). V was shortened by 5 bases and J by 8 bases, with 19 bases between the two germline ends. This CDR3 contains 15 residues. From germline, CDR1 is SEHNR and CDR2 FQNEAQ (reference sequence). The CDR3 loop is CASSPKRGSGDEQFF. The CDR3, as DNA: TGTGCCAGCAGCCCAAAGAGGGGGTCCGGGGATGAGCAGTTCTTC.

The rearrangement joins TRBV7-6 to TRBJ2-3; D may match TRBD1 or TRBD2 (6 bases each). Between the trimmed V and J ends, which lost 1 base and 7 bases, there was a span of 12 bases. The CDR3 sequence is 14 residues long. From germline, CDR1 is SGHVS and CDR2 FNYEAQ. The CDR3 region has the DNA TGTGCCAGCAGCTTAGAAGGTGGGGGGCATACGCAGTATTTT. Translated: CASSLEGGGHTQYF.

The rearrangement links TRBV5-1 to TRBJ2-2, with TRBD1 matching over 9 bases. The V gene end was trimmed by 4 bases and the J gene end by 1 base; junction bases not matched to a gene: 5. The CDR3 length is 16 residues. Germline loops: CDR1 SGHRS, CDR2 YFSETQ. CDR3 residues: CASSAPDRGNTGELFF. Here the CDR3 DNA reads TGCGCCAGCAGCGCACCGGACAGGGGGAACACCGGGGAGCTGTTTTTT.

This clone was recorded a few times. The gene calls are TRBV20-1 and TRBJ1-2; D remains ambiguous. The CDR3 has 9 residues. Trimming shortened V by 3 bases and J by 6 bases, and 2 bases separated the two germline ends. Germline V gives CDR1 DFQATT, CDR2 SNEGSKA (reference sequence). CDR3 sequence: CSASNGYTF. CDR3 sequence (DNA): TGCAGTGCTAGTAATGGCTACACCTTC.

This chain joins TRBV6-5 and TRBJ2-1; D gene ambiguous. The CDR3 is 13 amino acids. The V end lost 6 bases, the J end lost 1 base, and 7 bases lay between the germline ends. Looked up from germline, CDR1 is MNHEY and CDR2 is SVGAGI. The DNA for the CDR3 is TGTGCCAGCAGCGGGCGGTCCTACAATGAGCAGTTCTTC. This codes for CASSGRSYNEQFF.

V and J are TRBV10-1 and TRBJ2-1; tentatively, D is TRBD2 (6 bases). The V end was cut by 6 bases, the J end by 0 bases, with 15 bases between. The length of the CDR3 is 16 residues. CDR1 is WNHNN, CDR2 SYGVQD, per germline (reference sequence). CDR3 loop: CASSPSSSGSYNEQFF. The DNA for the CDR3 is TGCGCCAGCAGCCCCTCGAGTAGCGGCTCCTACAATGAGCAGTTCTTC.